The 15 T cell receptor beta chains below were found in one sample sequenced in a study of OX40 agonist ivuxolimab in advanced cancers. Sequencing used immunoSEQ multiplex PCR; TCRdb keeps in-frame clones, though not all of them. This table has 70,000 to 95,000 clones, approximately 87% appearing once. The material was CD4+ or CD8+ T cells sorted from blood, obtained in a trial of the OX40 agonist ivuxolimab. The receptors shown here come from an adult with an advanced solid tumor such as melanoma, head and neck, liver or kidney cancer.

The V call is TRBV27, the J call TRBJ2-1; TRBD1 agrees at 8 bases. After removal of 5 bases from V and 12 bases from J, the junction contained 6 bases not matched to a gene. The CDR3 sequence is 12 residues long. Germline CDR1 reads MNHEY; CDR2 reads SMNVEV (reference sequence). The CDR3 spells CASSATGGRQFF. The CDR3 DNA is TGTGCCAGCAGTGCAACAGGGGGACGGCAGTTCTTC.

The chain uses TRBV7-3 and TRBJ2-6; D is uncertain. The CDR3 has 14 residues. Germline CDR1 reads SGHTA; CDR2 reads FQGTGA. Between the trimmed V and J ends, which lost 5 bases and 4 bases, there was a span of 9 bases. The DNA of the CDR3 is TGTGCCAGCAGCAGGGTCGCGGGGGCCAACGTCCTGACTTTC. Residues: CASSRVAGANVLTF.

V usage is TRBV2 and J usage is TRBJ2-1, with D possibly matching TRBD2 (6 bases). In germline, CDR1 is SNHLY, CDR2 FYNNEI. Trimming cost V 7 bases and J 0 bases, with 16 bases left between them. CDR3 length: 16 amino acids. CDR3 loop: CASTDPGTSSYNEQFF. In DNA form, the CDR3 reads TGTGCCAGCACGGACCCCGGGACTTCCTCCTACAATGAGCAGTTCTTC.

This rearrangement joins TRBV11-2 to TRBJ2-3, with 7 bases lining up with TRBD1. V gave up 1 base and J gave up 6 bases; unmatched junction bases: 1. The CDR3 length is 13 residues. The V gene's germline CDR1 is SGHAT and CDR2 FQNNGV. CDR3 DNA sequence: TGTGCCAGCAGCTTAGGCAGGGGGGATACGCAGTATTTT. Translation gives CASSLGRGDTQYF.

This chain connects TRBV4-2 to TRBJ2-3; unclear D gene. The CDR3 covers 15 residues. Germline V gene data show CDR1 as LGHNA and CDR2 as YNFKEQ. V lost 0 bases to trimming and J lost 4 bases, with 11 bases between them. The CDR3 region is CASSQEAVYADTQYF. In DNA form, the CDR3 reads TGTGCCAGCAGCCAAGAGGCCGTCTACGCAGATACGCAGTATTTT.

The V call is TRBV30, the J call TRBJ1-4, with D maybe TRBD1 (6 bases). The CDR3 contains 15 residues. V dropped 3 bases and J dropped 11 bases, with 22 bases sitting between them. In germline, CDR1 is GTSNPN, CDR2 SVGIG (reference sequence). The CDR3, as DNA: TGTGCCTGGAGCGCCACCCACAGGGCCTACGTGAAACTGTTTTTT. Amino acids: CAWSATHRAYVKLFF.

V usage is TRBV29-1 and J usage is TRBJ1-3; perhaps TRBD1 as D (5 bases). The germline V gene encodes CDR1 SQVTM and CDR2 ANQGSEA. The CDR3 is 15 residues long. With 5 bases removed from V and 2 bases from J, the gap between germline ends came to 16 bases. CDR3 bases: TGCAGCGTTCGGCAGGGCGGGGAAGCTGGAAACACCATATATTTT. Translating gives CSVRQGGEAGNTIYF.

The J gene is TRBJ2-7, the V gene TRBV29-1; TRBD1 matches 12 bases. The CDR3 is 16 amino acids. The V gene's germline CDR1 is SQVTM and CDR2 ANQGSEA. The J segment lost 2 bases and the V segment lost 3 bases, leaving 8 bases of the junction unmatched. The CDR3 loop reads CSVEWDRGLPPYEQYF. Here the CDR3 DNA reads TGCAGCGTTGAGTGGGACAGGGGGCTCCCTCCCTACGAGCAGTACTTC.

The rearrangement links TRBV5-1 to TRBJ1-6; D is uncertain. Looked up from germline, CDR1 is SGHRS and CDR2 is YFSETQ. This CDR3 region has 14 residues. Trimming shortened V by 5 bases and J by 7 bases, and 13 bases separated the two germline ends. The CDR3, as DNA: TGCGCCAGCAGGGACCCCGGCGGCAATTCACCCCTCCACTTT. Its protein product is CASRDPGGNSPLHF.

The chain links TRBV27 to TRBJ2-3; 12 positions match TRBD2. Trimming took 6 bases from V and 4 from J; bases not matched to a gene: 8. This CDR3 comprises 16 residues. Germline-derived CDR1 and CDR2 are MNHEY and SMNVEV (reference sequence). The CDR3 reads CASSHTSGRTSDTQYF. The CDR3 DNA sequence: TGTGCCAGCAGCCATACTAGCGGGAGGACGTCAGATACGCAGTATTTT.

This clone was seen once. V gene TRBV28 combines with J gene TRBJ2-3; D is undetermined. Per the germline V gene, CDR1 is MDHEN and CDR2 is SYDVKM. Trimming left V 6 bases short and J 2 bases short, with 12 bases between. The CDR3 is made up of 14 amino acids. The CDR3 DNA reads TGTGCCAGCAGCCCGAGGACCTTCACAGATACGCAGTATTTT. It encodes CASSPRTFTDTQYF.

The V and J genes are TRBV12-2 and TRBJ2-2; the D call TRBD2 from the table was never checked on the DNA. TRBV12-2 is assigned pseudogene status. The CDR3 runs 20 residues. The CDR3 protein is CASRLVFREPSGSGSGELFF. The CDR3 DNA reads TGTGCAAGTCGCTTAGTATTTAGGGAGCCCAGCGGGAGCGGATCCGGGGAGCTGTTTTTT.

The CDR3 sequence: CASSLTATTGADTQYF. CDR3 bases: TGTGCCAGCAGCTTAACGGCCACGACGGGCGCAGATACGCAGTATTTT. The rearrangement uses TRBV7-3 and TRBJ2-3; D is unclear. Germline assignment: CDR1 SGHTA and CDR2 FQGTGA. V was shortened by 0 bases and J by 4 bases, with 14 bases between the two germline ends. CDR3 size: 16 residues. Complete variable domain (other parts from reference TRBV7-3 and TRBJ2-3): GAGVSQTPSNKVTEKGKYVELRCDPISGHTALYWYRQSLGQGPEFLIYFQGTGAADDSGLPNDRFFAVRPEGSVSTLKIQRTERGDSAVYLCASSLTATTGADTQYFGPGTRLTVL.

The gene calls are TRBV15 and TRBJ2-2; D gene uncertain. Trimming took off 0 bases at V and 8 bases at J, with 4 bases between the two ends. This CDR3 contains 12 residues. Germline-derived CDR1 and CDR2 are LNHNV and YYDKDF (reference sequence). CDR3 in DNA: TGTGCCACCAGCAGAGATCGGGGGGAGCTGTTTTTT. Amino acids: CATSRDRGELFF.

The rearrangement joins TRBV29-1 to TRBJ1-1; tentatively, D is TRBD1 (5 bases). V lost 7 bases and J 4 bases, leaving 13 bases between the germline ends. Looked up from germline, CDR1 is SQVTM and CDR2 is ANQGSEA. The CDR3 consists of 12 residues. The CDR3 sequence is CSGGTLLTEAFF. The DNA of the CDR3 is TGCAGCGGAGGGACTCTCCTCACTGAAGCTTTCTTT.